This T cell receptor (beta chain) was sequenced during a study of shared clonotypes between healthy human individuals. The germline V gene encodes CDR1 MDHEN and CDR2 SYDVKM. The CDR3 extends over 15 amino acids. Trimming shortened V by 6 bases and J by 3 bases, and 15 bases separated the two germline ends. Produced via immunoSEQ multiplex PCR; TCRdb's table is partial and in-frame only. Among roughly 650,000 clones listed, 96% were seen once. The naive CD8 population came from CD45RO-negative cells selected for CCR7, without terminally differentiated effector memory CD45RA+ cells. The rearrangement joins TRBV28 to TRBJ1-5; weak D call: TRBD1 (5 bases). This sequence originates from a woman in her 30s in good health. Sequencing input: naive CD8+ T cells sorted from blood. CDR3: CASSLTGDTNQPQHF. The CDR3 DNA is TGTGCCAGCAGCCTCACAGGCGACACCAATCAGCCCCAGCATTTT.